This T cell receptor (beta chain) was identified during a study of long-term antiretroviral therapy in people with HIV (dated by TCRdb to 2022 to 2024). The study in broad terms: The earliest samples were collected roughly a decade before the 2015 WHO recommendation for immediate ART, at a time when ART was usually postponed until CD4 counts fell. A retrospective serial study tested whether ART initiation and durable HIV suppression were associated with changes in peripheral blood TRB repertoire composition and diversity. The cohort contributed about 200 cryopreserved PBMC samples from a few dozen adults with confirmed HIV infection, collected serially over a mean of approximately 6 years (range 1-12). Of the roughly 30 participants with HIV, 10 to 11 were female. No cross-contamination during QIAcube processing turned up in test extractions that ran a monoclonal T-cell line alongside 30 to 35 polyclonal samples.

Inclusion was restricted to participants for whom at least one PBMC sample before ART initiation and at least two post-ART samples were available. All participants with HIV were treated in the United States of America. Before DNA extraction, cryopreserved samples of about 0.9-11 million PBMC were thawed and then washed. At the time of the earliest PBMC sample, participants with HIV were aged between about 20 and 60 years. Each participant contributed PBMC samples from 1-4 timepoints before ART initiation and 2-8 timepoints after ART initiation, with a median of 7 samples. For every participant, serial HIV viral load, CD4+ T-cell count, ART history and demographic data were obtained. Genomic DNA was extracted from unsorted PBMC with a Qiagen kit on a QIAcube, with processing performed in batches of 12 samples. The immunoSEQ hsTCRB v3.0 assay was used at survey level resolution to sequence the TRB variable region. The target sequencing depth for TRB was roughly 40,000-55,000 T-cell genomes per sample. Pooled TRB libraries were sequenced on an Illumina MiSeq with a v3 150-cycle kit. From the authors' description of their analysis: Repertoire analysis was performed in R inside a reproducible Nextflow workflow that covered QC, data transformation and analysis. LymphoSeq2, an R package for exploring AIRR-Seq data, was used to implement custom analyses. A few samples that produced fewer than 5000 total TRB sequences were removed, so 200 or so HIV repertoires were analyzed. Among the 170 to 200 retained HIV repertoires, some 60 were collected before ART initiation and some 130 after ART initiation. Repertoires were downsampled to 5000 TRB nucleotide sequences, with summary statistics averaged over 100 downsampling iterations. TRB sequences were retained for analysis only if CDR3 regions of at least seven amino acids were present. Diversity was assessed using a clonality score derived from Shannon entropy and using the Gini coefficient. Repertoire networks linked the top 5000 CDR3 amino acid sequences whenever two sequences differed by an edit distance of one. Antigen specificity groups and MHC restriction were predicted for TRB CDR3 amino acid sequences with GLIPH2. To flag known associations with CMV, EBV, HIV or tissue antigens, CDR3 amino acid sequences were compared against VDJdb and McPAS-TCR. Pre-ART, post-ART and control groups were compared with Wilcoxon signed-rank tests and Holm-Bonferroni correction. TCRdb carries this immuneACCESS record with in-frame sequences only. Its versions omit some clonotypes, under half of them owing to an unresolved V gene in the studies checked, with the rest unexplained. D and trimming come from the DNA, and the V and J calls and clone size come from that table. The sample table lists tens of thousands of clones, 80% to 90% of them with a count of one. The ten largest clones add up to under 20% of the sample.

The CDR3 holds 13 amino acids from the cysteine to the phenylalanine. Only the CDR3 part of the read is kept: 39 bases, read in frame from the first base. Trimming takes 8 bases from V and 0 bases from J, and the germline ends sit 11 bases apart. The CDR1 and CDR2 encoded by the germline V gene are SNHLY and FYNNEI. This clone has a handful of counts. What this receptor recognizes is not known. Qualities for individual bases were not recorded, and no much larger clone is one base off. The study at large found these results: No data were available on ART adherence, viral resistance or therapy changes, limiting inferences about post-ART repertoire changes. A significant increase in TRB diversity was found to be associated with ART initiation, although TRB diversity was observed to remain significantly below that of transplant donor controls even after long-term ART. Samples dated from the mid-2000s to the late 2010s, and the ART regimens used may be less effective than current ones. The repertoire was dominated across all time points by expanded TRB clones identified before ART initiation, although this dominance was seen to fluctuate and to decrease in many PLHIV after ART. Limited PBMC availability meant only the TCR beta chain was sequenced, without alpha chain pairing. Unsorted PBMC were profiled instead of sorted CD4+ and CD8+ T cells because pre-ART samples had limited cell numbers. Narrower CDR3 length ranges were observed in HIV repertoires than in controls, and an antigen-experienced repertoire with only a slight naive shift after ART was suggested by the network structure.

The TCR comes from a man aged 18 to 30 with HIV. The chain uses TRBV2 and TRBJ2-7; matching of 5 bases hints at TRBD1 as the D gene. This sample comprised unsorted PBMCs, obtained 0.1 years before starting antiretroviral therapy. The CDR3 in this case is CASYADSSYEQYF. Here is the DNA: TGTGCCAGCTACGCTGACAGCTCCTACGAGCAGTACTTC.